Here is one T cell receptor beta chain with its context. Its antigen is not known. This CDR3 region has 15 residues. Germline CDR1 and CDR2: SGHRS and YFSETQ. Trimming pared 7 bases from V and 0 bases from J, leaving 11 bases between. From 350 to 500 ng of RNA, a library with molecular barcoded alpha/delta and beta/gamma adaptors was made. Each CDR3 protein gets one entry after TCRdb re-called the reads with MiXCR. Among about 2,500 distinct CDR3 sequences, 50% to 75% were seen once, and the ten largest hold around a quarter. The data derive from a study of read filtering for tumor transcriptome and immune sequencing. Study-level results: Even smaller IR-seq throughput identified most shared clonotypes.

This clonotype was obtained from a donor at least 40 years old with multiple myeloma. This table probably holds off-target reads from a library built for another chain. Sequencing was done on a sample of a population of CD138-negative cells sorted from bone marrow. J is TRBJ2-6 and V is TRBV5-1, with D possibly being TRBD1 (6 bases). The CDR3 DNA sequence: TGCGCCAGCGTCCAGGGGAGCTCTGGGGCCAACGTCCTGACTTTC. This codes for CASVQGSSGANVLTF.